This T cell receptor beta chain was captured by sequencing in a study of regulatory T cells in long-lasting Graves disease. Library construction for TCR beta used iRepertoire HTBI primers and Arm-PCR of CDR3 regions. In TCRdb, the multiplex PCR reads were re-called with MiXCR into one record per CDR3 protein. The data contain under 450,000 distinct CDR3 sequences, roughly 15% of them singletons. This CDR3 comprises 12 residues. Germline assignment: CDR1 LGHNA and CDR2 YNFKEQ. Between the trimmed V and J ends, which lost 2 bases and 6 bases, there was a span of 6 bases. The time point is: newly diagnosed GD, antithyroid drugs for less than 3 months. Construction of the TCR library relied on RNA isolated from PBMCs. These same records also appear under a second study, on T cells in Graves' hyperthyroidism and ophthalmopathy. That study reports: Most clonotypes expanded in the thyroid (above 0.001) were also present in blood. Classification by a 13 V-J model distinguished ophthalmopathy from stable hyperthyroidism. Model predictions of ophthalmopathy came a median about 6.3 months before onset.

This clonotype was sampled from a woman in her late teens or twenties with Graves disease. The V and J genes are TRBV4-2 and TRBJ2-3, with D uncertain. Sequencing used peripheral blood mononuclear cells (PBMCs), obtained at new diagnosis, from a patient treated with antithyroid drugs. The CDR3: CASSQSWDTQYF. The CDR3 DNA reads TGTGCCAGCAGCCAAAGCTGGGATACGCAGTATTTT.